This TCR beta chain was retrieved from a study of blood T cell repertoires in COVID-19. The wider study: Specimens from acute and convalescent COVID-19 originated in the United States, Italy and Spain. PBMCs, B-cell-depleted T cells, or T cells provided the cDNA or gDNA that made up the material.

Per the germline V gene, CDR1 is SGHRS and CDR2 is YFSETQ. Between the trimmed V and J ends, which lost 4 bases and 3 bases, there was a span of 14 bases. The CDR3 totals 15 residues. Participant age was roughly 18 to 95 years, and participants resided in approximately 25 US areas. Categorization into cohorts depended on clinical history that participants reported. The data were produced by immunoSEQ multiplex PCR, yet TCRdb's version contains in-frame clones alone and is incomplete. Found here are some 270,000 clones, 70% to 90% of them singletons; the top ten hold roughly 4.3%. This chain links TRBV5-1 with TRBJ2-1; tentatively, D is TRBD2 (5 bases). This clonotype was obtained from a woman in her twenties or thirties who had recovered from COVID-19. Sequenced sample: PBMCs or T cells enriched from blood (not recorded which). CDR3 DNA sequence: TGCGCCAGCAGCGGAGGAGACCCATTCTACAATGAGCAGTTCTTC. This encodes CASSGGDPFYNEQFF. The complete variable domain, with remaining parts taken from reference TRBV5-1 and TRBJ2-1, reads KAGVTQTPRYLIKTRGQQVTLSCSPISGHRSVSWYQQTPGQGLQFLFEYFSETQRNKGNFPGRFSGRQFSNSRSEMNVSTLELGDSALYLCASSGGDPFYNEQFFGPGTRLTVL.